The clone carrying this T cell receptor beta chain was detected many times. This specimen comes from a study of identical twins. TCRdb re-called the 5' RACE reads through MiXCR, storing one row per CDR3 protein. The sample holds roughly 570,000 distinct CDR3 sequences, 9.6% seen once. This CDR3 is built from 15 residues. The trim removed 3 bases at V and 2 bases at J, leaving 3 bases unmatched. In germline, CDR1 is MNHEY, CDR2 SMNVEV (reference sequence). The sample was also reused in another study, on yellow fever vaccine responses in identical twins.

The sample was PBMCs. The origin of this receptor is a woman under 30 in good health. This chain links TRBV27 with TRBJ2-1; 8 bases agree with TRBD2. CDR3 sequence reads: CASSFIAGTYNEQFF. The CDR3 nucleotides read TGTGCCAGCAGTTTTATAGCGGGGACCTACAATGAGCAGTTCTTC.